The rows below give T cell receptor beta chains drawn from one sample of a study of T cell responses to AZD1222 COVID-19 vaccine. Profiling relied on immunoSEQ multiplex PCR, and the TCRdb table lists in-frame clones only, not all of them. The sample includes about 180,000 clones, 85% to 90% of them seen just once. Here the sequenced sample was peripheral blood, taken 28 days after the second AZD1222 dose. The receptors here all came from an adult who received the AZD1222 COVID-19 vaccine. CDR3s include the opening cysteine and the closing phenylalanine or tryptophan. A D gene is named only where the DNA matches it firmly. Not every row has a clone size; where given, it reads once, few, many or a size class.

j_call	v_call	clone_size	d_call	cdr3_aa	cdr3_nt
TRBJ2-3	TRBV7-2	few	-	CASSPQGGMANTQYF	TGTGCCAGCAGCCCCCAGGGGGGAATGGCGAATACGCAGTATTTT
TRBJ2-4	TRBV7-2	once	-	CASSTSRGAGVPNIQYF	TGTGCCAGCAGCACCTCAAGGGGCGCAGGAGTCCCTAACATTCAGTACTTC
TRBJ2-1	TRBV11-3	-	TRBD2	CASSDGAAGGRSQFF	TGTGCCAGCAGCGATGGGGCGGCGGGGGGGCGATCTCAGTTCTTC
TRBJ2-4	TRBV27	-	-	CASSPRRGANIQYF	TGTGCCAGCAGTCCCCGACGGGGTGCAAACATTCAGTACTTC
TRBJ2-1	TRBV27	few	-	CASSLLGNEQFF	TGTGCCAGCAGTTTATTAGGAAATGAGCAGTTCTTC
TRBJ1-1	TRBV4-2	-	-	CASSQDRRSSLNTEAFF	TGTGCCAGCAGCCAAGATCGACGGAGCAGTCTGAACACTGAAGCTTTCTTT
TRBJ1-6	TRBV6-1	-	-	CASSEGGPSSYNSPLHF	TGTGCCAGCAGTGAAGGGGGCCCGAGCTCCTATAATTCACCCCTCCACTTT
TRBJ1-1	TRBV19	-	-	CASSSGGVGTEAFF	TGTGCCAGTAGTAGTGGGGGAGTGGGCACTGAAGCTTTCTTT
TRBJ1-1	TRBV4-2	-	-	CASSQDFRTSQSDTEAFF	TGTGCCAGCAGCCAAGATTTCCGGACATCACAATCGGACACTGAAGCTTTCTTT
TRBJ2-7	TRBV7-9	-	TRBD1	CASSLSRDRDEQYF	TGTGCCAGCAGCCTCAGCCGGGACAGGGACGAGCAGTACTTC
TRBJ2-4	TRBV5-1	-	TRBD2	CASSLGLAGNIQYF	TGCGCCAGCAGCTTGGGACTAGCCGGAAACATTCAGTACTTC
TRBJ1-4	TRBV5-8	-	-	CASNTGRGQKLFF	TGTGCCAGCAACACAGGCCGGGGGCAAAAACTGTTTTTT
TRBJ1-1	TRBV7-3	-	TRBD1	CASSLTGGTYTEAFF	TGTGCCAGCAGCTTGACAGGGGGAACGTACACTGAAGCTTTCTTT
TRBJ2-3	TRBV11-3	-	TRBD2	CASSLDPGGDTQYF	TGTGCCAGCAGCTTAGACCCGGGAGGAGATACGCAGTATTTT
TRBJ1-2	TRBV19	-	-	CASIADGRSYGYTF	TGTGCCAGTATCGCCGACGGACGGTCCTATGGCTACACCTTC
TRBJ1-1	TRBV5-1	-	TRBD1	CASSSLTGGVTEAFF	TGCGCCAGCAGCTCTTTGACAGGGGGAGTGACTGAAGCTTTCTTT
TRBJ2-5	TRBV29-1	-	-	CSVGPEETQYF	TGCAGCGTTGGACCTGAAGAGACCCAGTACTTC
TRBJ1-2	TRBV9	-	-	CASSVADRKYGYTF	TGTGCCAGCAGCGTAGCCGACCGCAAATATGGCTACACCTTC
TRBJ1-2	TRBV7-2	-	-	CASSLGTGGNYGYTF	TGTGCCAGCAGCTTGGGGACGGGGGGTAACTATGGCTACACCTTC
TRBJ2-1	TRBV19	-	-	CASSVDGSYNEQFF	TGTGCCAGCTCCGTGGACGGTTCCTACAATGAGCAGTTCTTC
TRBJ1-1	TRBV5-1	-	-	CASSWGVNTEAFF	TGCGCCAGCAGCTGGGGGGTGAACACTGAAGCTTTCTTT
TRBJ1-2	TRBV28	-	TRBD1	CASSLYRGWTF	TGTGCCAGCAGTTTATACAGGGGCTGGACCTTC
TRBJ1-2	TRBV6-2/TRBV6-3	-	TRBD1	CASSLPTGTVPYGYTF	TGTGCCAGCAGCTTGCCTACCGGGACAGTCCCCTATGGCTACACCTTC
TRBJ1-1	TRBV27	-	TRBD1	CASTRGGQGTEAFF	TGTGCCAGCACCAGGGGGGGGCAGGGCACTGAAGCTTTCTTT
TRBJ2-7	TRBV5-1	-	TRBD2	CASSWEAGGYEQYF	TGCGCCAGCAGCTGGGAAGCGGGAGGTTACGAGCAGTACTTC
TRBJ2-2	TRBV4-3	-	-	CASSQDGRTGELFF	TGCGCCAGCAGCCAAGACGGGAGAACCGGGGAGCTGTTTTTT
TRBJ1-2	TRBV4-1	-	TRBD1	CASSQEQGAAYGYTF	TGCGCCAGCAGCCAAGAGCAGGGGGCTGCCTATGGCTACACCTTC
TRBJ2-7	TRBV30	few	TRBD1	CAWRYRGYEQYF	TGTGCCTGGAGATACAGGGGCTACGAGCAGTACTTC
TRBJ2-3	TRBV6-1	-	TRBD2	CASSAKRLAGVADTQYF	TGTGCCAGCAGTGCCAAAAGACTAGCGGGGGTTGCAGATACGCAGTATTTT
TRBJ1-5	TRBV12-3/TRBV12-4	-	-	CASRGSHGQPQHF	TGTGCCAGTCGGGGATCTCATGGACAGCCCCAGCATTTT
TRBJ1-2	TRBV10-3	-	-	CAISEGGPNYGYTF	TGTGCCATCAGTGAGGGGGGACCCAACTATGGCTACACCTTC
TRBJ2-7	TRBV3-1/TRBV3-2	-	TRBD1	CASSPIPGQGSYEQYF	TGTGCCAGCAGCCCGATCCCGGGACAGGGTTCCTACGAGCAGTACTTC
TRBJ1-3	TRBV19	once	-	CASSMGGSSRNTIYF	TGTGCCAGTAGTATGGGCGGTTCCTCTAGAAACACCATATATTTT
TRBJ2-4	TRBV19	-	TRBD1	CASSQGQGAWLKNIQYF	TGTGCCAGTAGTCAGGGACAGGGGGCATGGTTAAAAAACATTCAGTACTTC
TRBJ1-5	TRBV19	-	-	CASSIRGGDQPQHF	TGTGCCAGTAGTATTCGGGGGGGAGATCAGCCCCAGCATTTT